This TCR beta chain was retrieved from a study of cytomegalovirus exposure and HLA in healthy donors. Findings and limits, study-wide: The authors listed around 150 TCR beta chains as cytomegalovirus-associated.

Profiled with immunoSEQ multiplex PCR; TCRdb holds only in-frame clones, not every one. The repertoire has 240,000 or so clones, around 87% of them found once; the top ten carry around 1.2%. This clone was observed at least ten times. Its antigen is not known. With V trimmed by 5 bases and J by 4 bases, 8 bases remained unmatched. Germline V gives CDR1 LNHNV, CDR2 YYDKDF (reference sequence). CDR3 size: 15 residues. What was sequenced was PBMCs. The V call is TRBV15, the J call TRBJ2-1; the match to TRBD2 covers 7 bases. The source is a woman aged 25 to 45 in good health and CMV-seropositive. CDR3 protein: CATSGYGGMYNEQFF. The CDR3 DNA sequence: TGTGCCACCAGCGGGTACGGGGGGATGTACAATGAGCAGTTCTTC.